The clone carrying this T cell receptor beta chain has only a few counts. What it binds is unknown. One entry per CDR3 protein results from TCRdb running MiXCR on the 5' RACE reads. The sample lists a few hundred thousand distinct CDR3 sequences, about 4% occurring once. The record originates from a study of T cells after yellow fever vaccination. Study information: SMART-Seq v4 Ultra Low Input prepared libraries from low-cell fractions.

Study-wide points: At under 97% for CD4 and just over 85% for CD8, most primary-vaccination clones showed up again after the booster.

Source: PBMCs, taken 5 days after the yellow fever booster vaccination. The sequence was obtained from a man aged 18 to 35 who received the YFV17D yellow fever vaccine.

The CDR3 DNA reads as TGTGCCAGCAGTTTATGGCGCGGGAAGGGCATTCAGTACTTC. As protein: CASSLWRGKGIQYF. The V gene is TRBV28, the J gene TRBJ2-4; D is possibly TRBD2 (6 bases). This CDR3 comprises 14 residues. Per germline, CDR1 MDHEN and CDR2 SYDVKM. V was cut by 0 bases and J by 9 bases, with 12 bases left in between. Combining the CDR3 with reference TRBV28 and TRBJ2-4 gives the whole variable domain DVKVTQSSRYLVKRTGEKVFLECVQDMDHENMFWYRQDPGLGLRLIYFSYDVKMKEKGDIPEGYSVSREKKERFSLILESASTNQTSMYLCASSLWRGKGIQYFGAGTRLSVL.